This TCR beta chain was identified in a study of long-term antiretroviral therapy in people with HIV. Background on the study: Collection dates of the earliest samples fall about a decade before the 2015 immediate-ART recommendation.

Study findings and constraints: Among HIV repertoires, CDR3 length ranges were narrower than those of controls.

Turning to this clone: Its antigen is unidentified.

This was the immunoSEQ v3.0 assay at survey level. Libraries were prepared by immunoSEQ multiplex PCR; TCRdb keeps only in-frame clonotypes and omits some of them. Seen here are about 22,000 clones, 85% observed once, and the top ten hold roughly 3.9%. The input for sequencing was unsorted PBMCs, taken roughly 4 years after starting antiretroviral therapy. This TCR came from a man aged 18 to 30 with HIV.

As DNA, the CDR3 is TGCGCCAGCAGCCAAGACCCCGGAAGGGGCCGCCTAGGTCTAGGCGGGGAGCTGTTTTTT. Its translation is CASSQDPGRGRLGLGGELFF. The chain is built from TRBV4-1 and TRBJ2-2; weak D call: TRBD1 (5 bases). The CDR3 length is 20 residues. CDR1 and CDR2 from the germline V gene are MGHRA and YSYEKL. The V end lost 0 bases, the J end lost 7 bases, and 27 bases lay between the germline ends.